These T cell receptor beta chains were read from a single sample in a study of blood T cells in healthy people across ages. TCRdb called the 5' RACE reads again in MiXCR, with one record for every CDR3 protein. The sample consists of about 800,000 distinct CDR3 sequences, around 25% of them appearing once. This same sample was also taken into another study, of T cells of mothers and their children.

The sample taken for sequencing was blood. The receptors shown here come from a boy younger than 18 in good health. The CDR3 runs from the conserved cysteine through the conserved F or W. Fields, in order: clone size, J gene, D gene, V gene, CDR3 protein, CDR3 DNA. The D gene is left open where the match is weak. The listing skips clone size in some rows; elsewhere it reads once, few, many or a size class.

abundance: few; j_gene: TRBJ1-1; d_gene: NA; v_gene: TRBV29-1; CDR3aa: CSTPGPTF; CDR3nt: TGCAGCACCCCGGGGCCAACTTTT
abundance: few; j_gene: TRBJ2-7; d_gene: TRBD1; v_gene: TRBV7-9; CDR3aa: CASSSLQGTASEQYF; CDR3nt: TGTGCCAGCAGCTCCCTGCAGGGGACAGCCTCCGAGCAGTACTTC
abundance: NA; j_gene: TRBJ2-5; d_gene: NA; v_gene: TRBV20-1; CDR3aa: CSARAEGPQETQYF; CDR3nt: TGCAGTGCTAGAGCCGAGGGCCCGCAAGAGACCCAGTACTTC
abundance: NA; j_gene: TRBJ2-5; d_gene: NA; v_gene: TRBV18; CDR3aa: CASANAVPETQYF; CDR3nt: TGTGCCAGCGCCAACGCTGTCCCAGAGACCCAGTACTTC
abundance: NA; j_gene: TRBJ2-7; d_gene: NA; v_gene: TRBV4-3; CDR3aa: CASSQGSGGYEQYF; CDR3nt: TGCGCCAGCAGCCAAGGTTCTGGGGGATACGAGCAGTACTTC
abundance: few; j_gene: TRBJ1-1; d_gene: TRBD1; v_gene: TRBV3-1; CDR3aa: CASSQTGGDTEAFF; CDR3nt: TGTGCCAGCAGCCAAACAGGGGGGGACACTGAAGCTTTCTTT
abundance: few; j_gene: TRBJ1-1; d_gene: NA; v_gene: TRBV20-1; CDR3aa: CSASRDIEAFF; CDR3nt: TGCAGTGCTTCTCGGGACATTGAAGCTTTCTTT
abundance: NA; j_gene: TRBJ1-2; d_gene: NA; v_gene: TRBV4-1; CDR3aa: CASSQDWVVNYGYTF; CDR3nt: TGCGCCAGCAGCCAAGATTGGGTAGTCAACTATGGCTACACCTTC
abundance: NA; j_gene: TRBJ2-1; d_gene: NA; v_gene: TRBV5-5; CDR3aa: CASSERPGTLYNEQFF; CDR3nt: TGTGCCAGCAGCGAACGACCCGGGACTCTTTACAATGAGCAGTTCTTC
abundance: few; j_gene: TRBJ2-3; d_gene: TRBD1; v_gene: TRBV4-1; CDR3aa: CASSQDRGIGQGSTDTQYF; CDR3nt: TGCGCCAGCAGCCAAGATCGTGGAATCGGACAGGGAAGTACAGATACGCAGTATTTT
abundance: few; j_gene: TRBJ2-5; d_gene: NA; v_gene: TRBV29-1; CDR3aa: CSVAGVGETQYF; CDR3nt: TGCAGCGTTGCAGGGGTTGGGGAGACCCAGTACTTC
abundance: few; j_gene: TRBJ1-1; d_gene: NA; v_gene: TRBV7-8; CDR3aa: CASSLTTSLNTEAFF; CDR3nt: TGTGCCAGCAGCTTAACTACTAGTTTGAACACTGAAGCTTTCTTT
abundance: NA; j_gene: TRBJ2-1; d_gene: TRBD1; v_gene: TRBV7-6; CDR3aa: CASRATPGTGSYNEQFF; CDR3nt: TGTGCCAGCAGAGCCACTCCTGGGACAGGGAGTTACAATGAGCAGTTCTTC
abundance: few; j_gene: TRBJ2-7; d_gene: TRBD1; v_gene: TRBV6-6; CDR3aa: CASSGETGPPYEQYF; CDR3nt: TGTGCCAGCAGTGGGGAGACAGGGCCCCCTTACGAGCAGTACTTC
abundance: NA; j_gene: TRBJ2-5; d_gene: NA; v_gene: TRBV13; CDR3aa: CATGPQSQETQYF; CDR3nt: TGTGCCACCGGACCGCAGTCCCAAGAGACCCAGTACTTC
abundance: NA; j_gene: TRBJ1-1; d_gene: NA; v_gene: TRBV30; CDR3aa: CACNEAFF; CDR3nt: TGTGCCTGTAATGAAGCTTTCTTT
abundance: NA; j_gene: TRBJ2-7; d_gene: TRBD1; v_gene: TRBV7-9; CDR3aa: CASSPQGAHEQYF; CDR3nt: TGTGCCAGCAGCCCACAGGGGGCCCACGAGCAGTACTTC
abundance: few; j_gene: TRBJ1-6; d_gene: TRBD1; v_gene: TRBV7-3; CDR3aa: CASSLMGTDNSPLHF; CDR3nt: TGTGCCAGCAGCTTAATGGGGACAGATAATTCACCCCTCCACTTT
abundance: NA; j_gene: TRBJ2-3; d_gene: NA; v_gene: TRBV12-3/TRBV12-4; CDR3aa: CASTPIGGGPTDTQYF; CDR3nt: TGTGCCAGCACCCCCATTGGCGGGGGCCCCACAGATACGCAGTATTTT
abundance: few; j_gene: TRBJ2-1; d_gene: TRBD2; v_gene: TRBV14; CDR3aa: CASSQGGFGSYNEQFF; CDR3nt: TGTGCCAGCAGCCAGGGGGGGTTCGGGTCCTACAATGAGCAGTTCTTC
abundance: NA; j_gene: TRBJ2-1; d_gene: TRBD1; v_gene: TRBV4-1; CDR3aa: CASSQGLWDRDVF; CDR3nt: TGCGCCAGCAGCCAGGGGTTATGGGACAGAGATGTCTTC
abundance: NA; j_gene: TRBJ2-5; d_gene: NA; v_gene: TRBV9; CDR3aa: CASSVEGRETQYF; CDR3nt: TGTGCCAGCAGCGTAGAAGGGCGGGAGACCCAGTACTTC
abundance: few; j_gene: TRBJ2-7; d_gene: TRBD2; v_gene: TRBV4-3; CDR3aa: CASSQELAEPYEQYF; CDR3nt: TGCGCCAGCAGCCAGGAGCTAGCGGAGCCCTACGAGCAGTACTTC
abundance: NA; j_gene: TRBJ1-5; d_gene: NA; v_gene: TRBV7-9; CDR3aa: CASSLSRLNNQPQHF; CDR3nt: TGTGCCAGCAGCTTATCGCGCCTTAACAATCAGCCCCAGCATTTT
abundance: NA; j_gene: TRBJ1-3; d_gene: NA; v_gene: TRBV7-9; CDR3aa: CASSFSTSGNTIYF; CDR3nt: TGTGCCAGCAGCTTTTCTACATCTGGAAACACCATATATTTT
abundance: few; j_gene: TRBJ2-1; d_gene: TRBD2; v_gene: TRBV10-3; CDR3aa: CAISELAGGSYNEQFF; CDR3nt: TGTGCCATCAGTGAACTAGCGGGGGGTTCCTACAATGAGCAGTTCTTC
abundance: few; j_gene: TRBJ2-6; d_gene: NA; v_gene: TRBV4-2; CDR3aa: CASSQAWRVRSGANVLTF; CDR3nt: TGTGCCAGCAGCCAAGCGTGGCGGGTCCGCTCTGGGGCCAACGTCCTGACTTTC
abundance: few; j_gene: TRBJ2-7; d_gene: NA; v_gene: TRBV4-3; CDR3aa: CASSQDWGVNEQYF; CDR3nt: TGCGCCAGCAGCCAAGATTGGGGGGTCAACGAGCAGTACTTC
abundance: NA; j_gene: TRBJ1-2; d_gene: NA; v_gene: TRBV7-2; CDR3aa: CASSLPNYGYTF; CDR3nt: TGTGCCAGCAGCCTGCCTAACTATGGCTACACCTTC
abundance: NA; j_gene: TRBJ1-4; d_gene: NA; v_gene: TRBV7-3; CDR3aa: CASSASGSSNEKLFF; CDR3nt: TGTGCCAGCAGCGCCTCGGGGAGCTCTAATGAAAAACTGTTTTTT
abundance: NA; j_gene: TRBJ1-4; d_gene: NA; v_gene: TRBV24-1; CDR3aa: CAIVYKGLRQRNEKLFF; CDR3nt: TGTGCCATCGTCTACAAAGGCTTGAGACAGAGGAATGAAAAACTGTTTTTT
abundance: NA; j_gene: TRBJ2-5; d_gene: NA; v_gene: TRBV29-1; CDR3aa: CSAHPDQETQYF; CDR3nt: TGCAGCGCCCACCCAGACCAAGAGACCCAGTACTTC